This T cell receptor beta chain was recorded in a study of PD-1 blockade in mismatch repair-deficient tumors. TCRdb's copy holds only in-frame clones and misses some; the assay was immunoSEQ multiplex PCR. The table lists roughly 15,000 clones, 84% of them singletons. In the case of this clone: What it binds is not known.

Specified time point: roughly ten-day in vitro stimulation with candidate neoantigen peptide 5. The TCR-sequenced patients were a few responders to pembrolizumab. A no-peptide control culture served as baseline for clone fold changes. The TCR comes from an adult with mismatch repair-deficient cancer. The sequencing used cells cultured in vitro, collected from a patient treated with pembrolizumab.

CDR3 nucleotide sequence: TGTGCCAGCAGCGTAGAGGGTGGCGGGGAGCTGTTTTTT. This encodes CASSVEGGGELFF. The chain is built from TRBV9 and TRBJ2-2; no reliable D call. The CDR3 runs to 13 residues. V lost 0 bases and J lost 7, with 7 bases in between. Germline CDR1 and CDR2: SGDLS and YYNGEE. Looking up the rest from reference TRBV9 and TRBJ2-2 gives the full variable domain: DSGVTQTPKHLITATGQRVTLRCSPRSGDLSVYWYQQSLDQGLQFLIQYYNGEERAKGNILERFSAQQFPDLHSELNLSSLELGDSALYFCASSVEGGGELFFGEGSRLTVL.